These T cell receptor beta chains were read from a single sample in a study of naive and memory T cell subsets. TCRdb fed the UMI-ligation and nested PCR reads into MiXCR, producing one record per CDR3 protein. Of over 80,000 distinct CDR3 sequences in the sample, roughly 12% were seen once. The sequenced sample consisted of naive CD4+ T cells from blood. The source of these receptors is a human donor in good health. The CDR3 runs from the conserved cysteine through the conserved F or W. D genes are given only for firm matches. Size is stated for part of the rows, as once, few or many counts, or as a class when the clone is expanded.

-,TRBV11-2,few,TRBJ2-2,TGTGCCAGCAGCCCGATCCGGGGGCACCACACCGGGGAGCTGTTTTTT,CASSPIRGHHTGELFF
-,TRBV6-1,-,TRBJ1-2,TGTGCCAGCAGTATCGACAGTCCTAACTATGGCTACACCTTC,CASSIDSPNYGYTF
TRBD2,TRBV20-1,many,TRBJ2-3,TGCAGTGCTAGAAGTTCTAGCGGGGGCACAGATACGCAGTATTTT,CSARSSSGGTDTQYF
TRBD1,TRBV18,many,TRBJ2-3,TGTGCCAGCCCGTCGGACAGGGGAGTTAATACGCAGTATTTT,CASPSDRGVNTQYF
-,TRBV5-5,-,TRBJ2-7,TGTGCCAGCAGTCAGCCGGGGCCATCTCGCGAGCAGTACTTC,CASSQPGPSREQYF
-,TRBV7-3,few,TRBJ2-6,TGTGCCAGCAGCTCCCAACCCCTCCTCTCTGGGGCCAACGTCCTGACTTTC,CASSSQPLLSGANVLTF
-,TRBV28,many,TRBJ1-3,TGTGCCAGCCTTCGAGTTCGCTCTGGAAACACCATATATTTT,CASLRVRSGNTIYF
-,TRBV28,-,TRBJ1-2,TGTGCCAGCACCCTCCCCCGTGGAGGCAAGGGCTACACCTTC,CASTLPRGGKGYTF
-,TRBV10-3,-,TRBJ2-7,TGTGCCATCAGTGACGGCAGGGCCTACGAGCAGTACTTC,CAISDGRAYEQYF
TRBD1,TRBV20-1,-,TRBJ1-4,TGCAGTGCTAGAGATCCGGGACAGGGTGGGGAAAAACTGTCTTTT,CSARDPGQGGEKLSF
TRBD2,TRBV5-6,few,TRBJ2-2,TGTGCCAGCAGCTACCCCAGCGGACTAGCGGGTGCCGGGGACACCGGGGAGCTGTTTTTT,CASSYPSGLAGAGDTGELFF
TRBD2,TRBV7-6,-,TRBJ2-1,TGTGCCAGCAGCTTCCTAGCGGGGGGGCTGGGGAATGAGCAGTTCTTC,CASSFLAGGLGNEQFF
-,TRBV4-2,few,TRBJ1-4,TGTGCCAGCAGCCAAAGGTCAGGGACGACTAATGAAAAACTGTTTTTT,CASSQRSGTTNEKLFF
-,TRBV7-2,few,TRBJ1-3,TGTGCCAGCAGCTTAGCGAGGGGGGGAAACACCATATATTTT,CASSLARGGNTIYF
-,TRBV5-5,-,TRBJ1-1,TGTGCCAGCAGCTCCTCGACCGTGAACACTGAAGCTTTCTTT,CASSSSTVNTEAFF